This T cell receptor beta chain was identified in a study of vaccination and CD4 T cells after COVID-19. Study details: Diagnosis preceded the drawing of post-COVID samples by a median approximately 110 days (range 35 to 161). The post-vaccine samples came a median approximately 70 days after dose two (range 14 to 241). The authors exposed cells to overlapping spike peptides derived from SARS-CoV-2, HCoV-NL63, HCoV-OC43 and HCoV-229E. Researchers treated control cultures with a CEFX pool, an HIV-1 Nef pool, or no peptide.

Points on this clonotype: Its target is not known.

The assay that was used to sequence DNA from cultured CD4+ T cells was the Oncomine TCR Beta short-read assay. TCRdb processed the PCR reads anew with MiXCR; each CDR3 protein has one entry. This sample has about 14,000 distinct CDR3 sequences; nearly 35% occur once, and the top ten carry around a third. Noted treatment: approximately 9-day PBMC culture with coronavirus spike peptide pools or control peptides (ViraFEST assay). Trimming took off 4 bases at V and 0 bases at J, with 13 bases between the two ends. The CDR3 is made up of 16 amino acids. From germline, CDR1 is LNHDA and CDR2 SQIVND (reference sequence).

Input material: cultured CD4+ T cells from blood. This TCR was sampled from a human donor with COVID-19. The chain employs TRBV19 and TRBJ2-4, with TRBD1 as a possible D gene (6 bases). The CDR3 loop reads CASSTGQSLAKNIQYF. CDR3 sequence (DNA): TGTGCCAGTAGTACCGGACAGTCCTTAGCCAAAAACATTCAGTACTTC. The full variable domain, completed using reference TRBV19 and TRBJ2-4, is DGGITQSPKYLFRKEGQNVTLSCEQNLNHDAMYWYRQDPGQGLRLIYYSQIVNDFQKGDIAEGYSVSREKKESFPLTVTSAQKNPTAFYLCASSTGQSLAKNIQYFGAGTRLSVL.